This TCR beta chain appears in the sequencing data of a study of cytomegalovirus exposure and HLA in healthy donors. Study-wide points: Presence/absence results assume similar sequencing depth per donor, which may not hold. In a later analysis, V- and J-gene trimming of beta chains associated with a DCLRE1C missense variant, replicated independently.

The germline CDR1 and CDR2 sequences are GTSNPN and SVGIG (reference sequence). This CDR3 is 14 amino acids long. Trimming took off 2 bases at V and 1 base at J, with 8 bases between the two ends. About this clone: The target antigen is unknown.

At the time of sampling, donors were nominally healthy, though unrecorded immune exposures were likely. The primer mix had 60 Vbeta and 13 Jbeta primers. Using immunoSEQ multiplex PCR, the repertoire was profiled, and TCRdb retains in-frame clones only, with some absent. The data hold some 180,000 clones, with 76% observed a single time. Sequencing was carried out using PBMCs. The chain links TRBV30 to TRBJ2-2; possible D gene TRBD1, 6 bases. This clonotype originated in a man younger than 35 in good health and CMV-seronegative. For the CDR3, the DNA is TGTGCCTGGAGTCTAGGGGGGAACACCGGGGAGCTGTTTTTT. This gives the protein CAWSLGGNTGELFF.